This T cell receptor (beta chain) was observed in a study of blood T cells in healthy people across ages. A second about 6 to 12 cycle PCR used barcoded and J-beta primers. MiXCR, applied by TCRdb to the 5' RACE reads, yields one record per CDR3 protein. This sample yields fewer than 600,000 distinct CDR3 sequences, of which about 29% are seen a single time; under 4.5% belongs to the top ten. These same data were also listed under a study on T cells of mothers and their children.

This receptor was taken from a boy between 2 and 10 years old in good health. Sequencing used blood.

The CDR3 loop reads CSAGTGVQPQHF. The CDR3 nucleotides read TGCAGCGCCGGGACAGGGGTTCAGCCCCAGCATTTT. The chain uses TRBV29-1 and TRBJ1-5, with 10 positions matching TRBD1. The germline gives CDR1 SQVTM, CDR2 ANQGSEA. V was clipped by 7 bases and J by 6 bases; unmatched bases: 3. The CDR3 runs 12 residues.